This TCR beta chain is from a study of cytomegalovirus exposure and HLA in healthy donors. The primer mix had 60 Vbeta and 13 Jbeta primers. TCRdb's table, derived via immunoSEQ multiplex PCR, lists solely in-frame clones and lacks some. The table shows roughly 86,000 clones, with around three fifths occurring only once. With respect to this clone: What it recognizes is unknown.

These donors, healthy bone marrow donors, were studied. With 5 bases clipped from V and 2 bases from J, the junction kept 7 bases outside the gene matches. Per germline, CDR1 LNHDA and CDR2 SQIVND (reference sequence). The CDR3 loop spans 15 amino acids. Findings of the study overall: TCR beta V segments were, for the most part, productive about 87% or about 30% of the time in an earlier analysis. Cytomegalovirus association was assigned to around 150 TCR beta chains. The Asian-associated ancestry cluster reportedly had fewer N-insertions than the approximately 650-donor mean in a later analysis.

The source is a man aged 25-45 years in good health and CMV-seronegative. The rearrangement uses TRBV19 and TRBJ2-7, with 9 bases matching TRBD1. What was sequenced was PBMCs. CDR3: CASSAQGAYPYEQYF. The CDR3 DNA sequence: TGTGCCAGTAGTGCACAGGGGGCGTACCCCTACGAGCAGTACTTC.